This passage covers 14 T cell receptor beta chains from one sample sequenced in a study of T-cell memory formation after mild COVID-19. Via MiXCR, TCRdb re-called the 5' RACE reads, giving one row per CDR3 protein. The table lists about 430,000 distinct CDR3 sequences, under 20% of them singletons. Sequencing input: PBMCs or a T cell subset sorted from them (not recorded which). Receptor source: a man between 18 and 29 years old who had mild COVID-19 (a few samples of this study predate the infection). Cell type and time point are not known.

The chain uses TRBV12-3 or TRBV12-4 and TRBJ2-7, with TRBD1 matching over 10 bases. This CDR3 has 17 amino acids. V lost 3 bases to trimming and J lost 6 bases; unmatched junction nucleotides: 14. The CDR3 spells CASSFRTGTGARSEQYF. For the CDR3, the DNA is TGTGCCAGCAGTTTCAGGACCGGGACAGGGGCGAGGTCCGAGCAGTACTTC.

This clonotype was seen only a few times. The chain carries TRBV7-7 and TRBJ2-7; 9 bases align to TRBD2. Germline CDR1 reads SSHAT; CDR2 reads FNYEAQ (reference sequence). The CDR3 is made up of 15 amino acids. Losses at the gene ends were 6 bases for V and 4 bases for J; bases not matched to a gene: 10. In DNA form, the CDR3 reads TGTGCCAGCAGTTTAAAAGCGGGGGGTTATTACGAGCAGTACTTC. It is translated as CASSLKAGGYYEQYF.

This clonotype was seen repeatedly, ten times or more. This chain joins TRBV20-1 and TRBJ1-1; no reliable D call. The CDR3 is 12 residues long. V was clipped by 3 bases and J by 7 bases, with 12 bases between them. Germline lookup yields CDR1 DFQATT and CDR2 SNEGSKA (reference sequence). The CDR3 protein is CSASRRGVEAFF. The CDR3, as DNA: TGCAGTGCTAGCAGGCGTGGGGTTGAAGCTTTCTTT.

This chain uses TRBV4-2 with TRBJ2-2, with unresolved D. There are 13 residues in the CDR3. Per germline, CDR1 LGHNA and CDR2 YNFKEQ. Trimming pared 0 bases from V and 6 bases from J, leaving 5 bases between. The DNA of the CDR3 is TGTGCCAGCAGCCAAGATAGGGCCGGGGAGCTGTTTTTT. Protein sequence: CASSQDRAGELFF.

This clonotype has a handful of counts. Here the CDR3 DNA reads TGTGCCAGCAGTTTGGGCCGACGTCGGGATGTTTCACCCCTCCACTTT. Its translation: CASSLGRRRDVSPLHF. V and J are TRBV12-3 or TRBV12-4 and TRBJ1-6; D uncertain. The ends were cut back, 3 bases at V and 9 bases at J, with 18 bases in the middle. The length of the CDR3 is 16 residues.

This clonotype was seen a few times. The chain couples TRBV3-1 to TRBJ2-1; perhaps D is TRBD1 or TRBD2 (5 bases each). The V end lost 1 base, the J end lost 13 bases, and 17 bases lay between the germline ends. Per the germline V gene, CDR1 is LGHDT and CDR2 is YNNKEL (reference sequence). The CDR3 sequence is 14 residues long. CDR3 amino acids: CASSQGLIGATQFF. The CDR3 DNA is TGTGCCAGCAGCCAAGGGCTTATCGGGGCAACTCAGTTCTTC.

In its sample, this clonotype was seen a few times. The rearrangement uses TRBV5-1 and TRBJ1-2; 10 nucleotides align to TRBD1. The CDR3 is 14 amino acids. V dropped 4 bases and J dropped 6; count of bases not matched to a gene: 6. Looked up from germline, CDR1 is SGHRS and CDR2 is YFSETQ. CDR3 DNA: TGCGCCAGCAGCGCGGACAGGGGGAGGGATGGCTACACCTTC. Translation: CASSADRGRDGYTF.

This clonotype was picked up one time. The chain joins TRBV2 to TRBJ2-5; D is possibly TRBD2 (5 bases). This CDR3 has 14 amino acids. Between the trimmed V and J ends, which lost 7 bases and 0 bases, there was a span of 12 bases. Germline CDR1 is SNHLY and CDR2 is FYNNEI. In DNA, the CDR3 is TGTGCCAGCAAGGCAGCGGATTACCAAGAGACCCAGTACTTC. Its protein product is CASKAADYQETQYF. Drawing the rest from reference TRBV2 and TRBJ2-5, the complete variable domain is EPEVTQTPSHQVTQMGQEVILRCVPISNHLYFYWYRQILGQKVEFLVSFYNNEISEKSEIFDDQFSVERPDGSNFTLKIRSTKLEDSAMYFCASKAADYQETQYFGPGTRLLVL.

In this sample, this clonotype turned up a few times. V and J are TRBV7-2 and TRBJ2-2; 10 bases align to TRBD2. The CDR3 has 16 residues. The germline V gene has CDR1 SGHTA and CDR2 FQGNSA. V was pared by 5 bases and J by 2 bases, with 5 bases of the junction left unmatched. The CDR3 protein is CASSPTSGANTGELFF. In nucleotides, the CDR3 is TGTGCCAGCAGCCCTACTAGCGGGGCTAACACCGGGGAGCTGTTTTTT. The complete variable domain, with remaining parts taken from reference TRBV7-2 and TRBJ2-2, reads GAGVSQSPSNKVTEKGKDVELRCDPISGHTALYWYRQSLGQGLEFLIYFQGNSAPDKSGLPSDRFSAERTGGSVSTLTIQRTQQEDSAVYLCASSPTSGANTGELFFGEGSRLTVL.

This clonotype was counted between two and nine times. The gene calls are TRBV3-1 and TRBJ2-5; maybe TRBD1 (6 bases). The CDR3 length is 14 residues. The ends were cut back, 3 bases at V and 1 base at J, with 9 bases in the middle. Germline CDR1 is LGHDT and CDR2 is YNNKEL (reference sequence). The CDR3 sequence: CASSHRTVQETQYF. The CDR3 region has the DNA TGTGCCAGCAGCCACAGGACAGTCCAAGAGACCCAGTACTTC.

J is TRBJ1-5 and V is TRBV6-2 or TRBV6-3; no reliable D call. Germline V CDR1 and CDR2: MNHEY, SVGEGT. The CDR3 sequence is 11 residues long. V lost 11 bases and J 4 bases, leaving 9 bases between the germline ends. The CDR3 coding sequence is TGTGCCGGAAAACAGAATCAGCCCCAGCATTTT. Its protein product is CAGKQNQPQHF.

This clonotype was found a few times. The chain joins TRBV6-2 or TRBV6-3 to TRBJ1-1; 8 bases are shared with TRBD1. There are 17 residues in the CDR3. V dropped 0 bases and J dropped 1; count of bases not matched to a gene: 7. Germline values: CDR1 MNHEY, CDR2 SVGEGT. CDR3: CASSYSIRDRKNTEAFF. The CDR3 nucleotides are TGTGCCAGCAGTTACTCGATCCGGGACAGGAAGAACACTGAAGCTTTCTTT.

This clonotype was picked up a small number of times. The CDR3 region has the DNA TGCGCCAGCAGCCAAGAAGGAATAGGGCAATACGAGCAGTACTTC. Amino acid sequence: CASSQEGIGQYEQYF. J is TRBJ2-7 and V is TRBV4-3; D unclear. Germline V lookup: CDR1 LGHNA, CDR2 YSLEER. The V and J ends lost 0 bases and 4 bases respectively, with 13 bases between them. The CDR3 runs 15 residues.

The sample holds a few counts of this clonotype. V is TRBV12-3 or TRBV12-4 and J is TRBJ2-5; TRBD1 matches 7 bases. This CDR3 is built from 14 residues. Trimming at V came to 4 bases and at J to 5 bases, leaving 7 bases not matched to a gene. CDR3: CASSSMTGSETQYF. CDR3 bases: TGTGCCAGCAGTTCTATGACAGGGAGCGAGACCCAGTACTTC.